This T cell receptor (beta chain) was observed in a study of blood T cell repertoires in COVID-19. Study-level information: Sample material is recorded as cDNA or gDNA derived from T cells, B-cell-depleted T cells, or PBMCs.

In the source study's methods: Nucleated cell counts were estimated from reference gene primer amplification. The data were produced by immunoSEQ multiplex PCR, yet TCRdb's version contains in-frame clones alone and is incomplete. That table supplies the V and J calls and clone size; D and trimming were determined from the DNA. The sample consists of 92,000 or so clones, 72% of them appearing once. Material: peripheral blood. The sequence was collected from a woman of 80 years or more with acute or convalescent COVID-19.

The CDR3 DNA reads TGTGCCAGTAGTATAGACGGGGGGGACGGCTACACCTTC. Its translation: CASSIDGGDGYTF. The chain recombines TRBV19 with TRBJ1-2, with a weak D call TRBD1 (5 bases). Trimming cost V 0 bases and J 8 bases, with 10 bases left between them. Germline values: CDR1 LNHDA, CDR2 SQIVND (reference sequence). CDR3 size: 13 residues.